Below, 9 T cell receptor beta chains from the same sample are listed, as sequenced in a study of vaccination effects on CD4 cells after COVID-19. Their target antigens are unknown. TCRdb keeps only in-frame clones here, not all; method: immunoSEQ multiplex PCR. The sample lists roughly 30,000 clones; about 69% were seen once. Before sequencing, viral peptide pools were used by the ViraFEST assay to expand antigen-specific CD4+ T cells. Investigators separated out CD4+ T cells once 9 to 11 days of culture had passed. Their SARS-CoV-2 infection, verified by PCR, occurred between March and December 2020. Here the sequenced sample was CD4+ T cells from PBMCs cultured with a peptide pool, taken before COVID-19 vaccination. The origin of the receptors is a human donor who had a prior SARS-CoV-2 infection.

This clone was observed a single time. The V call is TRBV5-6, the J call TRBJ2-5, with D possibly TRBD2 on 6 matching bases. The germline V and J ends were trimmed by 0 bases and 4 bases, with 10 bases remaining between them. The CDR3 spans 14 residues. Germline assignment: CDR1 SGHDT and CDR2 YYEEEE. DNA for the CDR3: TGTGCCAGCAGCTTGGTTAGCGGAAGAGAGACCCAGTACTTC. Its protein product is CASSLVSGRETQYF.

The J gene is TRBJ2-2, the V gene TRBV7-6; no reliable D call. Germline V gene data show CDR1 as SGHVS and CDR2 as FNYEAQ. Trimming removed 1 base from V and 1 base from J, with 10 bases in between. CDR3 length: 16 amino acids. CDR3 nucleotide sequence: TGTGCCAGCAGCTTAGGGTTGCGGATGAACACCGGGGAGCTGTTTTTT. Its translation is CASSLGLRMNTGELFF. Full variable domain (rest looked up from reference TRBV7-6 and TRBJ2-2): GAGVSQSPRYKVTKRGQDVALRCDPISGHVSLYWYRQALGQGPEFLTYFNYEAQQDKSGLPNDRFSAERPEGSISTLTIQRTEQRDSAMYRCASSLGLRMNTGELFFGEGSRLTVL.

V gene TRBV4-3 combines with J gene TRBJ2-5, with TRBD1 as a possible D gene (6 bases). Germline CDR1 is LGHNA and CDR2 is YSLEER. The CDR3 covers 14 residues. V was trimmed by 1 base and J by 4 bases, leaving 10 bases between them. Here the CDR3 reads CASSQVQGRETQYF. The CDR3 nucleotides are TGCGCCAGCAGCCAAGTTCAGGGGAGAGAGACCCAGTACTTC.

The gene calls are TRBV2 and TRBJ2-3, with no clear D. V was pared by 3 bases and J by 9 bases, with 7 bases between. CDR1 and CDR2 from the germline V gene are SNHLY and FYNNEI. This CDR3 spans 11 amino acids. CDR3 region: CASSEFRTQYF. CDR3 DNA: TGTGCCAGCAGTGAGTTTCGGACGCAGTATTTT. Full variable domain (remainder filled in from reference TRBV2 and TRBJ2-3): EPEVTQTPSHQVTQMGQEVILRCVPISNHLYFYWYRQILGQKVEFLVSFYNNEISEKSEIFDDQFSVERPDGSNFTLKIRSTKLEDSAMYFCASSEFRTQYFGPGTRLTVL.

The J gene is TRBJ2-2, the V gene TRBV5-1; 10 nucleotides agree with TRBD1. CDR3 length: 18 amino acids. Germline V lookup: CDR1 SGHRS, CDR2 YFSETQ. The V segment lost 2 bases and the J segment 3 bases; nucleotides outside the gene matches: 10. DNA of the CDR3: TGCGCCAGCAGCTTTATTCGCGGGACAGGGGTCTACACCGGGGAGCTGTTTTTT. Protein: CASSFIRGTGVYTGELFF.

The chain couples TRBV2 to TRBJ1-1, with 7 bases aligning to TRBD1. CDR1 is SNHLY and CDR2 is FYNNEI in the germline V gene. This CDR3 contains 14 residues. Germline trimming cut 8 bases from V and 0 bases from J; bases unmatched to any gene: 6. Here the CDR3 DNA reads TGTGCCAGCGGCCTACAGGGGTTGAACACTGAAGCTTTCTTT. This codes for CASGLQGLNTEAFF.

The chain combines TRBV5-1 with TRBJ1-4; D gene unclear. V dropped 0 bases and J dropped 6 bases, with 9 bases sitting between them. The CDR3 is 14 residues long. The germline V gene encodes CDR1 SGHRS and CDR2 YFSETQ. The CDR3 loop is CASSLGVADEKLFF. The CDR3 DNA is TGCGCCAGCAGCTTGGGGGTGGCCGATGAAAAACTGTTTTTT.

The CDR3 loop is CASSLSGQYEQYF. CDR3 DNA sequence: TGTGCCAGCAGTTTATCAGGACAATACGAGCAGTACTTC. The rearrangement uses TRBV12-3 or TRBV12-4 and TRBJ2-7; the D gene is possibly TRBD1 (5 bases). This CDR3 has 13 amino acids. The V end was cut by 2 bases, the J end by 4 bases, with 9 bases between.

The J gene is TRBJ1-1, the V gene TRBV6-5; 8 bases are a match to TRBD1. CDR3 length: 14 residues. J was trimmed by 4 bases and V by 6 bases; bases with no gene match: 7. In germline, CDR1 is MNHEY, CDR2 SVGAGI. As DNA, the CDR3 is TGTGCCAGCAGGTTGACAGGGGTTGGCACTGAAGCTTTCTTT. Amino acids: CASRLTGVGTEAFF.